These 21 T cell receptor beta chains share one sample of origin, sequenced in a study of T cells in Graves' hyperthyroidism and ophthalmopathy. What was amplified from RNA transcripts were TCR beta CDR3 regions. The study used the HTBI primer set for a first-round RT-PCR of the TCR CDR3. Via MiXCR, TCRdb re-called the multiplex PCR reads, giving one row per CDR3 protein. The sample lists 250,000 to 300,000 distinct CDR3 sequences, just over 14% seen once, with roughly 13% in the top ten. Sequencing was performed on blood. The receptors here all came from a woman between 40 and 50 years old with Graves' hyperthyroidism that later progressed to Graves' ophthalmopathy.

The chain has TRBV10-3 and TRBJ2-3; the D gene is possibly TRBD2 (5 bases). CDR1 ENHRY and CDR2 SYGVKD come from the germline V gene. The CDR3 consists of 17 residues. Deletions cut 2 bases from V and 2 bases from J, with 17 bases between. The chain's CDR3 is CAISENPGTTPTDTQYF. The CDR3 bases are TGTGCCATCAGTGAGAATCCGGGAACAACACCCACAGATACGCAGTATTTT.

This clonotype has more than one count but fewer than ten. The chain is built from TRBV20-1 and TRBJ1-2; D is perhaps TRBD1 (5 bases). This CDR3 spans 12 amino acids. Deletions cut 6 bases from V and 3 bases from J, with 11 bases between. CDR1 is DFQATT and CDR2 is SNEGSKA in the germline V gene (reference sequence). The CDR3 reads CSAFGGYYGYTF. In DNA form, the CDR3 reads TGCAGTGCCTTCGGGGGTTACTATGGCTACACCTTC.

This clonotype was seen ten or more times. This chain links TRBV10-3 with TRBJ2-3; D is uncertain. V was pared by 9 bases and J by 4 bases, with 11 bases between. The V gene's germline CDR1 is ENHRY and CDR2 SYGVKD. CDR3 length equals 12 residues. CDR3 nucleotides: TGTGCCATTTCCCACCCCTCAGATACGCAGTATTTT. Protein: CAISHPSDTQYF.

Regarding this clonotype: This could be a read error, since a much larger clone is one nucleotide away. The rearrangement uses TRBV5-1 and TRBJ2-2, with D perhaps TRBD1 or TRBD2 (5 bases each). This CDR3 is built from 13 residues. The V gene's germline CDR1 is SGHRS and CDR2 YFSETQ. The CDR3 reads CASSQAGSGGLFF. The DNA for the CDR3 is TGCGCCAGCAGCCAGGCAGGGAGTGGGGGGCTGTTTTTT.

The chain combines TRBV4-2 with TRBJ1-2; perhaps TRBD1 as D (5 bases). The CDR3 length is 15 residues. The V and J ends lost 8 bases and 2 bases respectively, with 18 bases between them. The germline CDR1 and CDR2 sequences are LGHNA and YNFKEQ. The CDR3 spells CASWGGRDRNYGYTF. DNA for the CDR3: TGTGCCAGCTGGGGGGGGAGGGATCGGAACTATGGCTACACCTTC.

The chain employs TRBV25-1 and TRBJ2-1, with D perhaps matching TRBD1 or TRBD2 (5 bases each). V was cut by 4 bases and J by 4 bases, with 8 bases left in between. This CDR3 contains 13 residues. The germline gives CDR1 MGHDK, CDR2 SYGVNS. In nucleotides, the CDR3 is TGTGCCAGCAGTGCGGGGCTGTACAATGAGCAGTTCTTC. Translation gives CASSAGLYNEQFF. Combining the CDR3 with reference TRBV25-1 and TRBJ2-1 gives the whole variable domain EADIYQTPRYLVIGTGKKITLECSQTMGHDKMYWYQQDPGMELHLIHYSYGVNSTEKGDLSSESTVSRIRTEHFPLTLESARPSHTSQYLCASSAGLYNEQFFGPGTRLTVL.

This clonotype was observed many times. CDR3 sequence reads: CASLASANTGELFF. The CDR3 coding sequence is TGTGCCAGCCTGGCATCCGCGAACACCGGGGAGCTGTTTTTT. This chain uses TRBV6-2 or TRBV6-3 with TRBJ2-2; D is ambiguous. The CDR3 covers 14 residues. Per the germline V gene, CDR1 is MNHEY and CDR2 is SVGEGT. Trimming took off 8 bases at V and 0 bases at J, with 10 bases between the two ends.

The chain joins TRBV7-9 to TRBJ2-1; TRBD1 matches at 8 bases. The CDR3 is 19 amino acids. The trim removed 5 bases at V and 3 bases at J, leaving 18 bases unmatched. Germline CDR1 and CDR2: SEHNR and FQNEAQ (reference sequence). The CDR3 nucleotides are TGTGCCAGCAGCCAAAACTACTACGGACAGGGAAATTTCTACAATGAGCAGTTCTTC. It encodes CASSQNYYGQGNFYNEQFF.

This clonotype showed up many times. The chain couples TRBV18 to TRBJ2-1; 10 bases fit TRBD2. The V segment lost 3 bases and the J segment 0 bases; nucleotides outside the gene matches: 11. This CDR3 comprises 19 residues. Per germline, CDR1 KGHSH and CDR2 LQKENI. The CDR3 DNA is TGTGCCAGCTCACCTTTAGTGACTAGCGGGTGGAGCTCCTACAATGAGCAGTTCTTC. Translating it yields CASSPLVTSGWSSYNEQFF.

This clonotype was recorded many times. Here the CDR3 reads CASSPRDSYEQYF. The CDR3, as DNA: TGTGCCAGCTCACCTAGGGACAGCTACGAGCAGTACTTC. The V gene is TRBV18, the J gene TRBJ2-7; TRBD1 agrees at 7 bases. Germline V gene lookup returns CDR1 KGHSH and CDR2 LQKENI. V trimming: 3 bases; J trimming: 3 bases; junction bases outside the gene matches: 2. This CDR3 region has 13 residues. Full variable domain (missing parts from reference TRBV18 and TRBJ2-7): NAGVMQNPRHLVRRRGQEARLRCSPMKGHSHVYWYRQLPEEGLKFMVYLQKENIIDESGMPKERFSAEFPKEGPSILRIQQVVRGDSAAYFCASSPRDSYEQYFGPGTRLTVT.

Ten or more counts support this clonotype. The chain couples TRBV7-2 to TRBJ1-5; unclear D gene. The germline V gene encodes CDR1 SGHTA and CDR2 FQGNSA. The length of the CDR3 is 13 residues. V was clipped by 5 bases and J by 4 bases, with 9 bases between them. The CDR3: CASSLYPNQPQHF. CDR3 coding DNA: TGTGCCAGCAGCCTCTACCCGAATCAGCCCCAGCATTTT. The full variable domain, in which reference TRBV7-2 and TRBJ1-5 provide the parts outside the CDR3, is GAGVSQSPSNKVTEKGKDVELRCDPISGHTALYWYRQSLGQGLEFLIYFQGNSAPDKSGLPSDRFSAERTGGSVSTLTIQRTQQEDSAVYLCASSLYPNQPQHFGDGTRLSIL.

This clonotype showed up many times. J is TRBJ2-1 and V is TRBV9; TRBD2 is a possible D gene (6 bases). Germline V gene lookup returns CDR1 SGDLS and CDR2 YYNGEE. The CDR3 contains 15 residues. V was clipped by 4 bases and J by 6 bases, with 17 bases between them. Here the CDR3 reads CASSHGPGGPNEQFF. DNA for the CDR3: TGTGCCAGCAGCCATGGGCCCGGGGGACCCAATGAGCAGTTCTTC.

This clonotype came up many times. The CDR3 bases are TGTGCCTGTCGAACAGCTGGAAACACCATATATTTT. Its translation: CACRTAGNTIYF. V is TRBV30 and J is TRBJ1-3; no clear D. CDR1 GTSNPN and CDR2 SVGIG come from the germline V gene (reference sequence). The CDR3 is 12 residues long. Trimming took off 6 bases at V and 2 bases at J, with 8 bases between the two ends.

Regarding this clonotype: A much larger clone sits a single nucleotide away, making a read error possible. This chain uses TRBV28 with TRBJ2-7; tentatively, D is TRBD2 (7 bases). Between the trimmed V and J ends, which lost 6 bases and 3 bases, there was a span of 15 bases. Germline values: CDR1 MDHEN, CDR2 SYDVKM. CDR3 length equals 14 residues. The CDR3 bases are TGTGCCAGCAGCGGACTAGTGGGACACTACGAGCAGTACTTC. Its protein is CASSGLVGHYEQYF.

With regard to this clonotype: The CDR3 does not end in the conserved phenylalanine or tryptophan, so this is likely a read error. The chain links TRBV27 to TRBJ2-7; 11 nucleotides agree with TRBD1. Germline V gene lookup returns CDR1 MNHEY and CDR2 SMNVEV (reference sequence). V was clipped by 4 bases and J by 3 bases; unmatched bases: 2. The CDR3 runs to 14 residues. The CDR3 region is CASSWGTGGYEQYL. CDR3 sequence (DNA): TGTGCCAGCAGTTGGGGGACAGGGGGCTACGAGCAGTACCTC.

This clonotype appeared once. V and J are TRBV4-1 and TRBJ1-1; a possible D gene is TRBD1 (6 bases). The V gene's germline CDR1 is MGHRA and CDR2 YSYEKL. Between the trimmed V and J ends, which lost 4 bases and 1 base, there was a span of 16 bases. This CDR3 comprises 16 residues. CDR3 residues: CASSPPGTSKNTEAFF. As DNA, the CDR3 is TGCGCCAGCAGCCCCCCCGGGACATCAAAGAACACTGAAGCTTTCTTT.

This clonotype was found many times. The genes are TRBV5-1 and TRBJ2-3, with D perhaps TRBD2 (5 bases). V was trimmed by 0 bases and J by 1 base, leaving 9 bases between them. The germline V gene encodes CDR1 SGHRS and CDR2 YFSETQ. The CDR3 sequence is 15 residues long. CDR3 bases: TGCGCCAGCAGCTTGGGAGGGCTTCGCACAGATACGCAGTATTTT. As protein: CASSLGGLRTDTQYF.

This clonotype was counted ten times or more. V and J are TRBV4-1 and TRBJ2-2, with D uncertain. The CDR3 has 14 amino acids. The germline gives CDR1 MGHRA, CDR2 YSYEKL. Between the trimmed V and J ends, which lost 6 bases and 1 base, there was a span of 9 bases. CDR3 region: CASRPLLNTGELFF. The CDR3 coding sequence is TGCGCCAGCAGACCTCTTTTGAACACCGGGGAGCTGTTTTTT.

The chain uses TRBV5-1 and TRBJ2-7, with 7 positions matching TRBD1. The CDR3 length is 16 residues. V lost 1 base and J lost 4; bases outside the gene matches: 11. CDR1 is SGHRS, CDR2 YFSETQ, per germline. The CDR3 loop reads CASSLFKGQSLYEQYF. The CDR3 DNA is TGCGCCAGCAGCTTGTTTAAGGGACAGAGCCTTTACGAGCAGTACTTC.

The rearrangement uses TRBV4-1 and TRBJ2-2, with D hard to call. Looked up from germline, CDR1 is MGHRA and CDR2 is YSYEKL. V lost 6 bases and J 5 bases, leaving 10 bases between the germline ends. The CDR3 is made up of 13 amino acids. The CDR3 sequence: CASSPWWTGELFF. CDR3 in DNA: TGCGCCAGCAGTCCGTGGTGGACCGGGGAGCTGTTTTTT.

This clonotype was observed at least ten times. The CDR3 spells CASISGLNQETQYF. CDR3 bases: TGTGCCAGCATTTCGGGATTAAACCAAGAGACCCAGTACTTC. The chain has TRBV28 and TRBJ2-5, with D maybe TRBD2 (5 bases). Trimming pared 7 bases from V and 0 bases from J, leaving 12 bases between. CDR3 length: 14 residues. CDR1 is MDHEN, CDR2 SYDVKM, per germline.